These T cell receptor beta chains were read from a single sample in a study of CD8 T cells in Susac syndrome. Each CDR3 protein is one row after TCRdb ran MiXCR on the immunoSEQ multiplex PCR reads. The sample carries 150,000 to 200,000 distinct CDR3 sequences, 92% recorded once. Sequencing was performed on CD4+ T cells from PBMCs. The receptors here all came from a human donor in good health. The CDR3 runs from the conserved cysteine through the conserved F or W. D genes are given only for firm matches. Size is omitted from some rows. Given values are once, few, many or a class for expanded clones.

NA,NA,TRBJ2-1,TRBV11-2,TGTGCCAGCAGCTCCCAACTAGTTGGCGAGCAGTTCTTC,CASSSQLVGEQFF
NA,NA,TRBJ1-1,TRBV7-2,TGTGCCAGCAGCTCCGGTAGGGACACTGAAGCTTTCTTT,CASSSGRDTEAFF
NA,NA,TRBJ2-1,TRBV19,TGTGCCAGTAACCCATATAGCTCCTACAATGAGCAGTTCTTC,CASNPYSSYNEQFF
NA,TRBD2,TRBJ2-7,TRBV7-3,TGTGCCAGCAGCTTAGACGGGAGGGCCGGGGAGCAGTACTTC,CASSLDGRAGEQYF
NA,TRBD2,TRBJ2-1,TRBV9,TGTGCCAGCAGCGTAATGCTAGCGGGAGGTGGGAATGAGCAGTTCTTC,CASSVMLAGGGNEQFF
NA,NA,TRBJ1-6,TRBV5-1,TGCGCCAGCAGCTTGGGCGACAATTCACCCCTCCACTTT,CASSLGDNSPLHF
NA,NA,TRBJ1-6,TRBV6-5,TGTGCCAGCAGTTACACGGAGGCTGTCGGTTCACCCCTCCACTTT,CASSYTEAVGSPLHF
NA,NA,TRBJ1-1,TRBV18,TGTGCCAGCTCACCTATCACGGGCCTCACTGAAGCTTTCTTT,CASSPITGLTEAFF
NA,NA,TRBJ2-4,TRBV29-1,TGCAGCGTTGATATCCGAAGGGGTCCTGGGGAAAACATTCAGTACTTC,CSVDIRRGPGENIQYF
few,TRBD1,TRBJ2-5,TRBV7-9,TGTGCCAGCAGCCGGGGACAGCAAGAGACCCAGTACTTC,CASSRGQQETQYF
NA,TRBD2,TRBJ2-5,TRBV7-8,TGTGCCAGCCGCTCCGGTTACCCGGGACTAGCGGGAGCTTGGAAGACCCAGTACTTC,CASRSGYPGLAGAWKTQYF
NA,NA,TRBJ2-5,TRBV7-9,TGTGCCAGCGGTTACGGGACACCTCTTGGGACCCAGTACTTC,CASGYGTPLGTQYF
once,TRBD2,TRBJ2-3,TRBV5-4,TGTGCCAGCAGAGGACCCTTTGCGGGGGGAGAAGATACGCAGTATTTT,CASRGPFAGGEDTQYF
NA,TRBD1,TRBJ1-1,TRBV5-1,TGCGCCAGCAGTTCCAATGACAGGGACACTGAAGCTTTCTTT,CASSSNDRDTEAFF
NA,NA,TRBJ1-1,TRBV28,TGTGCCAGCAGTTTCTTGACGAGAAAGAACACTGAAGCTTTCTTT,CASSFLTRKNTEAFF